Below are 26 T cell receptor beta chains sequenced from a single sample in a study of blood T cell repertoires in COVID-19. Here immunoSEQ multiplex PCR was the method, and the copy in TCRdb shows in-frame clones only, minus some. The table lists around 180,000 clones, 79% of them singletons. Sequencing was carried out using peripheral blood. These TCRs come from a man in his 60s with active or convalescent COVID-19.

The rearrangement uses TRBV28 and TRBJ2-2; TRBD2 is a possible D gene (7 bases). V was clipped by 5 bases and J by 3 bases, with 16 bases between them. The CDR3 contains 16 residues. In germline, CDR1 is MDHEN, CDR2 SYDVKM. The CDR3 nucleotides are TGTGCCAGCAGTGCCCCGGGGGGCGCCGACACCGGGGAGCTGTTTTTT. This gives the protein CASSAPGGADTGELFF.

This clone came up a few times. V and J are TRBV21-1 and TRBJ2-7; the table's D call, TRBD2, has no DNA check behind it. TRBV21-1 is noted as a pseudogene. The CDR3 spans 13 residues. CDR3 loop: CASSLAVYQRQYF. The CDR3 DNA sequence: TGTGCCAGCAGCCTAGCGGTATACCAGAGGCAGTACTTC.

The chain joins TRBV27 to TRBJ1-1, with 7 positions matching TRBD1. The germline CDR1 and CDR2 sequences are MNHEY and SMNVEV (reference sequence). The CDR3 covers 16 residues. The V gene end was trimmed by 2 bases and the J gene end by 1 base; junction bases not matched to a gene: 7. CDR3 loop: CASSLRGRRTNTEAFF. The CDR3 DNA follows: TGTGCCAGCAGTTTAAGGGGGCGCCGCACGAACACTGAAGCTTTCTTT.

The gene calls are TRBV3-1 (or the pseudogene TRBV3-2) and TRBJ2-2; TRBD2 matches at 7 bases. Germline CDR1 LGHDT, CDR2 YNNKEL (reference sequence). The junction had 14 bases not matched to a gene; V was cut back by 7 bases and J by 6 bases. CDR3 length equals 16 residues. The CDR3 region is CASTYFGLGAPGELFF. CDR3 bases: TGTGCCAGCACCTACTTTGGACTAGGGGCTCCCGGGGAGCTGTTTTTT.

The chain has TRBV18 and TRBJ2-1; 10 bases are a match to TRBD2. The CDR3 has 17 residues. Per germline, CDR1 KGHSH and CDR2 LQKENI. V lost 2 bases to trimming and J lost 9 bases; unmatched junction nucleotides: 13. CDR3 bases: TGTGCCAGCTCACCAGGGACAGCTAGCGGGAGAACTGCTGAGCAGTTCTTC. This gives the protein CASSPGTASGRTAEQFF. Full variable domain (outside the CDR3, taken from reference TRBV18 and TRBJ2-1): NAGVMQNPRHLVRRRGQEARLRCSPMKGHSHVYWYRQLPEEGLKFMVYLQKENIIDESGMPKERFSAEFPKEGPSILRIQQVVRGDSAAYFCASSPGTASGRTAEQFFGPGTRLTVL.

This chain links TRBV2 with TRBJ2-2; TRBD1 might be the D (6 bases). CDR3 length: 13 residues. V lost 8 bases and J 2 bases, leaving 9 bases between the germline ends. Germline-derived CDR1 and CDR2 are SNHLY and FYNNEI. CDR3 in DNA: TGTGCCAGCCACAGGGTTAACACCGGGGAGCTGTTTTTT. It encodes CASHRVNTGELFF.

This clone was detected once. V is TRBV9 and J is TRBJ2-5; 11 nucleotides match TRBD2. This CDR3 has 15 residues. Germline V lookup: CDR1 SGDLS, CDR2 YYNGEE. V lost 2 bases to trimming and J lost 1 base; unmatched junction nucleotides: 1. The CDR3 loop is CASSVGLAAQETQYF. CDR3 nucleotides: TGTGCCAGCAGCGTGGGACTAGCGGCCCAAGAGACCCAGTACTTC.

This clone appeared once. The chain links TRBV5-6 to TRBJ2-1; 7 nucleotides agree with TRBD2. This CDR3 comprises 16 residues. Trimming at V came to 1 base and at J to 0 bases, leaving 4 bases not matched to a gene. The germline V gene encodes CDR1 SGHDT and CDR2 YYEEEE. The CDR3 here is CASSLQAGVSYNEQFF. CDR3 bases: TGTGCCAGCAGCTTGCAGGCGGGAGTCTCCTACAATGAGCAGTTCTTC. The complete variable domain, with remaining parts taken from reference TRBV5-6 and TRBJ2-1, reads DAGVTQSPTHLIKTRGQQVTLRCSPKSGHDTVSWYQQALGQGPQFIFQYYEEEERQRGNFPDRFSGHQFPNYSSELNVNALLLGDSALYLCASSLQAGVSYNEQFFGPGTRLTVL.

The chain links TRBV27 to TRBJ1-5, with 8 bases aligning to TRBD1. Germline V gene data show CDR1 as MNHEY and CDR2 as SMNVEV (reference sequence). The trim removed 6 bases at V and 3 bases at J, leaving 10 bases unmatched. This CDR3 spans 16 amino acids. This chain's CDR3 is CASSPFGTGNNQPQHF. The CDR3 DNA sequence: TGTGCCAGCAGCCCCTTTGGGACAGGTAACAATCAGCCCCAGCATTTT.

The chain combines TRBV5-5 with TRBJ2-5; D possibly corresponds to TRBD1 (6 bases). CDR3 length: 13 residues. Trimming left V 3 bases short and J 5 bases short, with 11 bases between. The germline gives CDR1 SGHKS, CDR2 YYEKEE (reference sequence). The CDR3 nucleotides read TGTGCCAGCAGCTCACAGGGTTGGGAGACCCAGTACTTC. Encoded protein: CASSSQGWETQYF.

The chain is built from TRBV14 and TRBJ2-7; 8 nucleotides align to TRBD1. Losses at the gene ends were 2 bases for V and 9 bases for J; bases not matched to a gene: 12. This CDR3 has 15 residues. CDR1 and CDR2 (germline): SGHDN, FVKESK. CDR3 protein: CASSQRDRGGWPQYF. CDR3 DNA: TGTGCCAGCAGCCAAAGAGACAGGGGAGGTTGGCCGCAGTACTTC. The full variable domain, with the rest looked up from reference TRBV14 and TRBJ2-7, is EAGVTQFPSHSVIEKGQTVTLRCDPISGHDNLYWYRRVMGKEIKFLLHFVKESKQDESGMPNNRFLAERTGGTYSTLKVQPAELEDSGVYFCASSQRDRGGWPQYFGPGTRLTVT.

The CDR3 spells CASSPEGITGELFF. DNA of the CDR3: TGCGCCAGCAGCCCGGAGGGAATCACCGGGGAGCTGTTTTTT. The chain is built from TRBV5-1 and TRBJ2-2, with a possible D match to TRBD2 (6 bases). CDR1 is SGHRS, CDR2 YFSETQ, per germline. The germline V and J ends were trimmed by 4 bases and 4 bases, with 11 bases remaining between them. The CDR3 is 14 residues long.

The V and J genes are TRBV2 and TRBJ1-1; perhaps TRBD1 as D (5 bases). Germline V CDR1 and CDR2: SNHLY, FYNNEI. CDR3 size: 14 residues. V shed 6 bases and J shed 0 bases, with 11 bases lying between them. CDR3 loop: CASRAGSLNTEAFF. CDR3 nucleotides: TGTGCCAGCAGGGCAGGGTCCCTGAACACTGAAGCTTTCTTT.

A few counts support this clone. This sequence joins TRBV7-2 and TRBJ2-7; D might be TRBD2 (6 bases). The germline V gene encodes CDR1 SGHTA and CDR2 FQGNSA. The CDR3 contains 14 residues. Between the trimmed V and J ends, which lost 1 base and 2 bases, there was a span of 9 bases. The DNA of the CDR3 is TGTGCCAGCAGCTTAGTAGCGGCAGCCTACGAGCAGTACTTC. This encodes CASSLVAAAYEQYF.

The chain recombines TRBV19 with TRBJ1-1, with 9 nucleotides matching TRBD1. The trim removed 6 bases at V and 5 bases at J, leaving 28 bases unmatched. Germline assignment: CDR1 LNHDA and CDR2 SQIVND (reference sequence). This CDR3 spans 21 amino acids. The CDR3: CASRGDLRRTLPGTGTTEAFF. In DNA, the CDR3 is TGTGCCAGTAGGGGGGATTTACGACGAACCCTACCCGGGACAGGGACTACTGAAGCTTTCTTT.

This clone occurred a few times. Other DNA sequences from this sample encode an identical CDR3 as well. V usage is TRBV9 and J usage is TRBJ2-7; D is unclear. The CDR3 sequence is 14 residues long. Germline V gives CDR1 SGDLS, CDR2 YYNGEE. Trimming shortened V by 0 bases and J by 0 bases, and 7 bases separated the two germline ends. CDR3: CASSVGQLSYEQYF. The CDR3 DNA follows: TGTGCCAGCAGCGTAGGACAACTCTCCTACGAGCAGTACTTC.

The V gene is TRBV27, the J gene TRBJ2-7; 7 nucleotides match TRBD2. V lost 1 base to trimming and J lost 7 bases; unmatched junction nucleotides: 4. Germline CDR1 and CDR2: MNHEY and SMNVEV (reference sequence). This CDR3 has 13 amino acids. Here the CDR3 reads CASSLWLGGEQYF. CDR3 DNA sequence: TGTGCCAGCAGTTTATGGCTGGGAGGGGAGCAGTACTTC.

V and J are TRBV11-3 and TRBJ2-2; TRBD1 matches at 7 bases. Trimming cost V 5 bases and J 5 bases; bases outside gene matches: 5. The CDR3 loop spans 14 amino acids. Germline V CDR1 and CDR2: SGHNT, YENEEA. The CDR3 coding sequence is TGTGCCAGCAGCCCCGGGACAGTTACCGGGGAGCTGTTTTTT. As protein: CASSPGTVTGELFF.

The V call is TRBV5-1, the J call TRBJ1-3, with no clear D. The germline V gene encodes CDR1 SGHRS and CDR2 YFSETQ. The CDR3 spans 14 residues. With 5 bases removed from V and 0 bases from J, the gap between germline ends came to 9 bases. CDR3 protein: CASSPGYSGNTIYF. The CDR3 DNA reads TGCGCCAGCAGTCCAGGCTACTCTGGAAACACCATATATTTT.

This chain links TRBV6-2 or TRBV6-3 with TRBJ1-6; possible D gene TRBD1, 6 bases. The V and J ends lost 6 bases and 7 bases respectively, with 16 bases between them. In germline, CDR1 is MNHEY, CDR2 SVGEGT. The CDR3 is 15 amino acids. DNA of the CDR3: TGTGCCAGCAGCCGCCCCACAGGGAACAATTCACCCCTCCACTTT. This gives the protein CASSRPTGNNSPLHF.

This chain joins TRBV30 and TRBJ2-1, with 7 bases fitting TRBD1. The CDR3 loop spans 13 amino acids. The germline gives CDR1 GTSNPN, CDR2 SVGIG (reference sequence). J gave up 9 bases and V 7 bases, and 12 bases lay outside the gene matches. CDR3 DNA sequence: TGTGCCTTGGACCCTTTAACAGGGGTTGAGCAGTTCTTC. Amino acids: CALDPLTGVEQFF.

This clone occurred a few times. The chain is built from TRBV12-3 or TRBV12-4 and TRBJ1-4; D not resolved. V gave up 5 bases and J gave up 8 bases, with 9 bases separating them. The CDR3 spans 12 residues. Written as DNA, the CDR3 is TGTGCCAGCAGTATACAATACGAAAAACTGTTTTTT. It yields the protein CASSIQYEKLFF.

The chain uses TRBV19 and TRBJ2-3, with unresolved D. The CDR3 has 16 residues. V lost 8 bases, J lost 2 bases, and 20 bases lay in between. CDR1 is LNHDA and CDR2 is SQIVND in the germline V gene (reference sequence). In nucleotides, the CDR3 is TGTGCCAGTGCCAAGCTTTCTAGAGGTAACACAGATACGCAGTATTTT. Translating it yields CASAKLSRGNTDTQYF.

This clone was counted a few times. The CDR3 here is CAWSVHGTDYGYTF. The CDR3 DNA reads TGTGCCTGGAGTGTACACGGGACAGACTATGGCTACACCTTC. V and J are TRBV30 and TRBJ1-2, with 7 bases lining up with TRBD1. The CDR3 sequence is 14 residues long. The germline V gene has CDR1 GTSNPN and CDR2 SVGIG (reference sequence). J lost 3 bases, V lost 0 bases, and 4 bases had no gene match.

The rearrangement uses TRBV5-4 and TRBJ2-3, with 12 bases that match TRBD2. J lost 7 bases, V lost 2 bases, and 8 bases had no gene match. CDR1 and CDR2 (germline): SGHNT, YYREEE (reference sequence). The CDR3 sequence is 16 residues long. The CDR3: CASSFGASGRVNTQYF. CDR3 sequence (DNA): TGTGCCAGCAGCTTCGGGGCTAGCGGGAGGGTGAATACGCAGTATTTT.

This clone came up many times. The chain has TRBV7-9 and TRBJ1-2; possible D gene TRBD1, 5 bases. The germline CDR1 and CDR2 sequences are SEHNR and FQNEAQ (reference sequence). The V end was cut by 5 bases, the J end by 3 bases, with 16 bases between. This CDR3 contains 15 residues. The DNA of the CDR3 is TGTGCCAGCAGCCCCCATGGGGGGAGAGACTATGGCTACACCTTC. Protein product: CASSPHGGRDYGYTF.